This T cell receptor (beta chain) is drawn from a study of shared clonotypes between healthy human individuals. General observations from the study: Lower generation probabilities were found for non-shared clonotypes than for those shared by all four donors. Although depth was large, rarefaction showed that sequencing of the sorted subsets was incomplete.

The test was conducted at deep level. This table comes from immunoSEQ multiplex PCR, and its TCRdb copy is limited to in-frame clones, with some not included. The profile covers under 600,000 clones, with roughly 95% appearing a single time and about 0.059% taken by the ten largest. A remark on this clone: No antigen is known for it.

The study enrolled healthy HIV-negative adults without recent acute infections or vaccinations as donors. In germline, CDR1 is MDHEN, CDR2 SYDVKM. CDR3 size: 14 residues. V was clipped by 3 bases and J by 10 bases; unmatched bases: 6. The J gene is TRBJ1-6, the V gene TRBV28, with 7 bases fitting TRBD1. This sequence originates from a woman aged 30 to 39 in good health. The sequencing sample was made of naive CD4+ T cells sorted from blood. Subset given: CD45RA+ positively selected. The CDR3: CASSFHRGGSPLHF. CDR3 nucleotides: TGTGCCAGCAGTTTCCACAGGGGTGGCTCACCCCTCCACTTT. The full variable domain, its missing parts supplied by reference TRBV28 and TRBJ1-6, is DVKVTQSSRYLVKRTGEKVFLECVQDMDHENMFWYRQDPGLGLRLIYFSYDVKMKEKGDIPEGYSVSREKKERFSLILESASTNQTSMYLCASSFHRGGSPLHFGNGTRLTVT.